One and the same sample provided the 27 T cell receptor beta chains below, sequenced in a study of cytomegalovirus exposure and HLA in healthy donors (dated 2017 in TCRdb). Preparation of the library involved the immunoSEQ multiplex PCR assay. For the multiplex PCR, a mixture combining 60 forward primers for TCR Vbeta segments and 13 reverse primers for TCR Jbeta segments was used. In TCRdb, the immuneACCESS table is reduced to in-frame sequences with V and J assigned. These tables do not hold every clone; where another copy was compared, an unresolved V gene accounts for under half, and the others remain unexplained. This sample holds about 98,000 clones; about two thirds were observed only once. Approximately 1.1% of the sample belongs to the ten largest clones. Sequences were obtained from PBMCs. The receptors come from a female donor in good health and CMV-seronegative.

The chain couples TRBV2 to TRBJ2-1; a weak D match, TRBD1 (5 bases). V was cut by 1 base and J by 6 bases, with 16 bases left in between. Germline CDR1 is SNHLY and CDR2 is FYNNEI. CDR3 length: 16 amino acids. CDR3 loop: CASSEGQGWTSNEQFF. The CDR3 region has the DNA TGTGCCAGCAGTGAAGGGCAGGGATGGACCTCCAATGAGCAGTTCTTC. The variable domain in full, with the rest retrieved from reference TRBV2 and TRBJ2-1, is EPEVTQTPSHQVTQMGQEVILRCVPISNHLYFYWYRQILGQKVEFLVSFYNNEISEKSEIFDDQFSVERPDGSNFTLKIRSTKLEDSAMYFCASSEGQGWTSNEQFFGPGTRLTVL.

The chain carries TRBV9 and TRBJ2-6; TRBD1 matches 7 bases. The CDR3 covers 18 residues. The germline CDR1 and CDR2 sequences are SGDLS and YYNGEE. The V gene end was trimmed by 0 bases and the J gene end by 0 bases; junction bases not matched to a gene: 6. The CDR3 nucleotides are TGTGCCAGCAGCGTAGGACAGGGCGCCTTCTCTGGGGCCAACGTCCTGACTTTC. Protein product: CASSVGQGAFSGANVLTF.

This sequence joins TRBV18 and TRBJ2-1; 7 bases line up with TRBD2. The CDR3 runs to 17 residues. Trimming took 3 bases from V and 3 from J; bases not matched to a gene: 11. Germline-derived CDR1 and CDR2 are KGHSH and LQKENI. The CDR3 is CASSPGLGLSLYNEQFF. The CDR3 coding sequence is TGTGCCAGCTCACCGGGGTTGGGACTATCTCTCTACAATGAGCAGTTCTTC.

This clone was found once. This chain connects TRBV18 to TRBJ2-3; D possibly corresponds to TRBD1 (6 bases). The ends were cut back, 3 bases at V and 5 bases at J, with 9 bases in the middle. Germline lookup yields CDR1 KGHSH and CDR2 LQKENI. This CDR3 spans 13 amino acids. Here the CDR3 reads CASSPGHQDTQYF. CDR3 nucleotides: TGTGCCAGCTCACCGGGACATCAAGATACGCAGTATTTT.

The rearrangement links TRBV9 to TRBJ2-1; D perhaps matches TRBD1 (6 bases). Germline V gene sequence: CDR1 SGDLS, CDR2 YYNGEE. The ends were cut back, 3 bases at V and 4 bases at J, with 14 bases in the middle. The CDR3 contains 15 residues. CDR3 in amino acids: CASSARQVAYNEQFF. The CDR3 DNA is TGTGCCAGCAGCGCCAGACAGGTGGCGTACAATGAGCAGTTCTTC.

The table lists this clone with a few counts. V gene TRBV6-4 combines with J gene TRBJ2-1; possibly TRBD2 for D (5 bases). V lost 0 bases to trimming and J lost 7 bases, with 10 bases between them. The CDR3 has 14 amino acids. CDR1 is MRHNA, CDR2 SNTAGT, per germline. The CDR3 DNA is TGTGCCAGCAGTGACTCGATAGGCGGGAATGAGCAGTTCTTC. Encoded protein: CASSDSIGGNEQFF.

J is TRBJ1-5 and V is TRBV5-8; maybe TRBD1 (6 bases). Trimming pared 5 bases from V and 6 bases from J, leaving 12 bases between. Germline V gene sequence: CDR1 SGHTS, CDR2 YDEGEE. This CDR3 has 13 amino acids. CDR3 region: CASSSQGSQPQHF. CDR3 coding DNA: TGTGCCAGCAGTTCCCAGGGGTCTCAGCCCCAGCATTTT.

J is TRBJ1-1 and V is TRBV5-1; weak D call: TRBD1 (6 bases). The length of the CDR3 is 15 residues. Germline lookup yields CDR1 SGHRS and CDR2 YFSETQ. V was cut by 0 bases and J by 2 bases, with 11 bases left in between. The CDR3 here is CASSLAGTYNTEAFF. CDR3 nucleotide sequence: TGCGCCAGCAGCTTGGCCGGGACATATAACACTGAAGCTTTCTTT.

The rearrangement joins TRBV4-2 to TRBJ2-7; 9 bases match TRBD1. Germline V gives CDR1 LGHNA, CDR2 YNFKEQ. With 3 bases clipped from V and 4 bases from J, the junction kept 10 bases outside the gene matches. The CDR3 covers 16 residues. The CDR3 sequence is CASSQTSGQGLYEQYF. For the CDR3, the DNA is TGTGCCAGCAGCCAGACCTCGGGACAGGGTCTTTACGAGCAGTACTTC.

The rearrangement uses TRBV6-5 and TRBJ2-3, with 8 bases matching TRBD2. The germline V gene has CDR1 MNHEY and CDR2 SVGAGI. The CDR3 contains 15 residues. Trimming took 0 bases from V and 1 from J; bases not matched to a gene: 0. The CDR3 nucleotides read TGTGCCAGCAGTTACTCGCGGGGGGGCACAGATACGCAGTATTTT. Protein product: CASSYSRGGTDTQYF.

The CDR3 sequence is CASSLFAGQGTDTQYF. The DNA of the CDR3 is TGTGCCAGCAGCTTGTTTGCGGGACAGGGCACAGATACGCAGTATTTT. V usage is TRBV5-8 and J usage is TRBJ2-3; 8 nucleotides line up with TRBD1. Germline CDR1 and CDR2: SGHTS and YDEGEE. V trimming: 1 base; J trimming: 1 base; junction bases outside the gene matches: 5. CDR3 length equals 16 residues.

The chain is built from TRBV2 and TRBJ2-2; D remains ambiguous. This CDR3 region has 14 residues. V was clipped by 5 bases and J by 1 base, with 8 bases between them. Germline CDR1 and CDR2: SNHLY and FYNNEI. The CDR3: CASSPSKNTGELFF. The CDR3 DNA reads TGTGCCAGCAGTCCATCCAAGAACACCGGGGAGCTGTTTTTT.

Here the CDR3 reads CASSKGRRFNQPQHF. For the CDR3, the DNA is TGTGCCAGCAGCAAAGGCCGCAGGTTTAATCAGCCCCAGCATTTT. This sequence joins TRBV21-1 and TRBJ1-5; the table's D call of TRBD1 was not tested on the DNA. TRBV21-1 is an annotated pseudogene. The CDR3 totals 15 residues.

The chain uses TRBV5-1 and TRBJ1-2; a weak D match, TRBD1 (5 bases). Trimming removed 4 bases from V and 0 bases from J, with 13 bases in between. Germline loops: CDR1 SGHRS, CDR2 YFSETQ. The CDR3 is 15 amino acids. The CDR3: CASSRWTMANYGYTF. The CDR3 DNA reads TGCGCCAGCAGCCGTTGGACAATGGCTAACTATGGCTACACCTTC.

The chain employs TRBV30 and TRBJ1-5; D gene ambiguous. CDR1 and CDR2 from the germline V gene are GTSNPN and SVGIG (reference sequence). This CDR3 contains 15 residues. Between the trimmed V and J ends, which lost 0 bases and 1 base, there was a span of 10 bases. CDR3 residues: CAWSVPGRSNQPQHF. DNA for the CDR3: TGTGCCTGGAGTGTACCCGGCAGGAGCAATCAGCCCCAGCATTTT.

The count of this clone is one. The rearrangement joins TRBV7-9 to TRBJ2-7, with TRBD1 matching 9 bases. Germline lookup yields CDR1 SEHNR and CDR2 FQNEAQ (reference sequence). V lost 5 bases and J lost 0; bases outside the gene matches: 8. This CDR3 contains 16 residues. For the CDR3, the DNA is TGTGCCAGCAGCCAGACCGGGACAGGGAGCTCCTACGAGCAGTACTTC. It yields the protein CASSQTGTGSSYEQYF.

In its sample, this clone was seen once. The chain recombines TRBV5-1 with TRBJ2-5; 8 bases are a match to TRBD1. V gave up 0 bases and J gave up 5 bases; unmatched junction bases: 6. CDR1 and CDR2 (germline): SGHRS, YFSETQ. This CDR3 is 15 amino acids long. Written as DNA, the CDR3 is TGCGCCAGCAGCTTGGGGACAGGGAAGGGGGAGACCCAGTACTTC. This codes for CASSLGTGKGETQYF.

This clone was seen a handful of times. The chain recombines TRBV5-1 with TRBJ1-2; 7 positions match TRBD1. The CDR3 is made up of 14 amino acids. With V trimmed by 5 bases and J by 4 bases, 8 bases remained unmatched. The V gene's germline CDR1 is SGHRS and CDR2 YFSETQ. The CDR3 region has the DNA TGCGCCAGCAGAGCCGAGGGACAGCCCTATGGCTACACCTTC. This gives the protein CASRAEGQPYGYTF.

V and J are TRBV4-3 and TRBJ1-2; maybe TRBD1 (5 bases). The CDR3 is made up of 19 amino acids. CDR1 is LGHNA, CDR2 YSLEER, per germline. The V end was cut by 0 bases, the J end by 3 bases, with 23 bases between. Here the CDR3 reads CASSQDYGAGALPHYGYTF. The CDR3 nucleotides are TGCGCCAGCAGCCAAGATTATGGGGCAGGCGCACTTCCCCACTATGGCTACACCTTC.

CDR3 DNA: TGTGCCAGCAGCTTAGTTAGGACTTCTGAAGCTTTCTTT. Protein: CASSLVRTSEAFF. V gene TRBV13 combines with J gene TRBJ1-1, with D unresolved. The germline V gene encodes CDR1 PRHDT and CDR2 FYEKMQ (reference sequence). Deletions cut 1 base from V and 6 bases from J, with 9 bases between. The CDR3 runs 13 residues.

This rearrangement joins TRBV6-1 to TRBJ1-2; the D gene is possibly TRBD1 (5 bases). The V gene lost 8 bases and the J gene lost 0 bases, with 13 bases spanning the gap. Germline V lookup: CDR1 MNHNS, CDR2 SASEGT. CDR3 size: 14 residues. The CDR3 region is CASWGGRANYGYTF. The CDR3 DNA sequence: TGTGCCAGCTGGGGGGGGAGGGCTAACTATGGCTACACCTTC.

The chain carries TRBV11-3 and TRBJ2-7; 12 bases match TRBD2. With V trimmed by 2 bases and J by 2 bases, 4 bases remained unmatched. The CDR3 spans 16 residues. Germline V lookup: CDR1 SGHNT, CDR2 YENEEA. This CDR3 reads CASSLKRTSGTYEQYF. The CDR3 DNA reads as TGTGCCAGCAGCTTAAAACGGACTAGCGGGACCTACGAGCAGTACTTC.

In DNA form, the CDR3 reads TGTGCCAGCAGTCAATTGACAGGGGCGAACACTGAAGCTTTCTTT. Translation gives CASSQLTGANTEAFF. J is TRBJ1-1 and V is TRBV6-6, with 8 positions matching TRBD1. V shed 5 bases and J 1 base; nucleotides not matched to a gene: 6. The germline V gene has CDR1 MNHNY and CDR2 SVGAGI (reference sequence). The CDR3 contains 15 residues.

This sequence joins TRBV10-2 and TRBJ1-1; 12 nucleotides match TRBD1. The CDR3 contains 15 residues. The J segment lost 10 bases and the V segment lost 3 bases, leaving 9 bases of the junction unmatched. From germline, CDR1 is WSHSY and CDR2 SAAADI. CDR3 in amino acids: CASSDPGTGGVGAFF. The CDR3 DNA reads TGCGCCAGCAGTGACCCCGGGACAGGGGGCGTGGGAGCTTTCTTT.

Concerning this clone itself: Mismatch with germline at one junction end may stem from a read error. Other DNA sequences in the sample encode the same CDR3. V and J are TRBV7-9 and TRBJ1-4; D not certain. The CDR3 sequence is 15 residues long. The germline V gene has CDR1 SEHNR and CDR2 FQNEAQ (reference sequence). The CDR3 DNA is TGCGCCAGCAGCTTATGGTCCGCGCCCCAAGAAAAACTGTTTTTT. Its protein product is CASSLWSAPQEKLFF.

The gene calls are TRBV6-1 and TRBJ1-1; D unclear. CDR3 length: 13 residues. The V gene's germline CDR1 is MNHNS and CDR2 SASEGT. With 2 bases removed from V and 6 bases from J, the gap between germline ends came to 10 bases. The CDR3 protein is CASSERGRAEAFF. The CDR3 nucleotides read TGTGCCAGCAGTGAAAGAGGTCGGGCTGAAGCTTTCTTT.

The CDR3 nucleotides read TGCGCCAGCAGCTTGGAAATAGCGGGAAGGCTCAATGAGCAGTTCTTC. Protein: CASSLEIAGRLNEQFF. The chain links TRBV5-1 to TRBJ2-1; 8 nucleotides line up with TRBD2. This CDR3 region has 16 residues. The V gene's germline CDR1 is SGHRS and CDR2 YFSETQ. Germline trimming cut 0 bases from V and 6 bases from J; bases unmatched to any gene: 8.